This T cell receptor (beta chain) was retrieved from a study of cytomegalovirus exposure and HLA in healthy donors. Concerning this clone: No antigen is known for it.

13 Jbeta primers and 60 Vbeta primers were used for the PCR. Assay used: immunoSEQ multiplex PCR; TCRdb lists only in-frame clones, some missing. The sample lists approximately 110,000 clones, roughly two thirds occurring once. Study outcomes and limitations: What a later analysis showed was that several of the most significant clusters appeared linked to common viral pathogens.

The germline V gene encodes CDR1 MNHEY and CDR2 SVGAGI. The V and J ends lost 5 bases and 5 bases respectively, with 9 bases between them. This CDR3 region has 12 residues. The sample comprised PBMCs. The chain employs TRBV6-5 and TRBJ1-2; a possible D gene is TRBD1 (6 bases). The sequence was obtained from a man younger than 40 in good health and CMV-seronegative. The CDR3 sequence: CASSSQGYGYTF. The CDR3, as DNA: TGTGCCAGCAGTAGTCAGGGGTATGGCTACACCTTC.